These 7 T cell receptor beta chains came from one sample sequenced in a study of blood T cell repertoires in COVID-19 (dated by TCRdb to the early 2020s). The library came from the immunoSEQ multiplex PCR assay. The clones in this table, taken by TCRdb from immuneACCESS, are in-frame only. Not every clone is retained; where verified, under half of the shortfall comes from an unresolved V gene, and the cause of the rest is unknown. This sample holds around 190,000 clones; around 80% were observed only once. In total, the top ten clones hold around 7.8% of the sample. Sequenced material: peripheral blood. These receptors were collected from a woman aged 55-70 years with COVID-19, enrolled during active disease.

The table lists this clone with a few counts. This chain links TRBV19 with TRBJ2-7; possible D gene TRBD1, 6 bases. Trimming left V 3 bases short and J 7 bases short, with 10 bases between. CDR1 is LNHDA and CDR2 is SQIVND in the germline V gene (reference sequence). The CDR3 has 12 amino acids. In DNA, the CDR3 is TGTGCCAGTAGTATGCCTCAGGGGGAGCAGTACTTC. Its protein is CASSMPQGEQYF. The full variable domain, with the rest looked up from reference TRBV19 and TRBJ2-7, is DGGITQSPKYLFRKEGQNVTLSCEQNLNHDAMYWYRQDPGQGLRLIYYSQIVNDFQKGDIAEGYSVSREKKESFPLTVTSAQKNPTAFYLCASSMPQGEQYFGPGTRLTVT.

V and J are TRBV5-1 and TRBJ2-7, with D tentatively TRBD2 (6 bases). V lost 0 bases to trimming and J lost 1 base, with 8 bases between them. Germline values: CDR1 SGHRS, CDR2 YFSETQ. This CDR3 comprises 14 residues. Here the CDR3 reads CASSLVGGSYEQYF. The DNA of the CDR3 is TGCGCCAGCAGCTTGGTGGGGGGATCCTACGAGCAGTACTTC.

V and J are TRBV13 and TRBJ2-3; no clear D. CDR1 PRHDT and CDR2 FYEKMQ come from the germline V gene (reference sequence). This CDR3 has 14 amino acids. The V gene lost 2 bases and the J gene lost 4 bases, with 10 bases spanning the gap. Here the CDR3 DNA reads TGTGCCAGCAGCTTAAAAGCGCCTGCAGATACGCAGTATTTT. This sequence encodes CASSLKAPADTQYF.

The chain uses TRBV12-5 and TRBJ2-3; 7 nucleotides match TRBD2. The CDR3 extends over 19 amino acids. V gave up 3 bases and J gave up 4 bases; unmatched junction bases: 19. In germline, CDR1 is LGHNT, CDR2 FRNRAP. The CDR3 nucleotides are TGTGCTAGTGGTTTCCTGCTCCCCCTTTTGCGGGAGAAGGCAGATACGCAGTATTTT. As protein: CASGFLLPLLREKADTQYF.

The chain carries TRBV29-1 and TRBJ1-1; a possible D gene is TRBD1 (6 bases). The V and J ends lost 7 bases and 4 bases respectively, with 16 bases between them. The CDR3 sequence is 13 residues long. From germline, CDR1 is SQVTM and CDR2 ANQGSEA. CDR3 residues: CSGKAGVFTEAFF. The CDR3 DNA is TGCAGCGGAAAGGCAGGGGTATTCACTGAAGCTTTCTTT. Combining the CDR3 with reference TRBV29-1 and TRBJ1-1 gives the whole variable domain SAVISQKPSRDICQRGTSLTIQCQVDSQVTMMFWYRQQPGQSLTLIATANQGSEATYESGFVIDKFPISRPNLTFSTLTVSNMSPEDSSIYLCSGKAGVFTEAFFGQGTRLTVV.

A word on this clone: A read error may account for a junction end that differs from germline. CDR3 loop: CASSPLAGSFSNKEQFF. The CDR3 DNA is TGTGCCAGCAGCCCTCTAGCGGGATCATTCTCTAACAAAGAGCAGTTCTTC. The chain has TRBV5-4 and TRBJ2-1, with 9 nucleotides matching TRBD2. The CDR3 totals 17 residues. The germline CDR1 and CDR2 sequences are SGHNT and YYREEE (reference sequence).

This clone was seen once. The CDR3 DNA reads TGTGCCAGCAGCCACGGACAGGGCAACACTGAAGCTTTCTTT. This codes for CASSHGQGNTEAFF. This chain connects TRBV7-3 to TRBJ1-1; 8 nucleotides align to TRBD1. CDR3 length: 14 amino acids. V gave up 5 bases and J gave up 2 bases; unmatched junction bases: 4. CDR1 and CDR2 from the germline V gene are SGHTA and FQGTGA.